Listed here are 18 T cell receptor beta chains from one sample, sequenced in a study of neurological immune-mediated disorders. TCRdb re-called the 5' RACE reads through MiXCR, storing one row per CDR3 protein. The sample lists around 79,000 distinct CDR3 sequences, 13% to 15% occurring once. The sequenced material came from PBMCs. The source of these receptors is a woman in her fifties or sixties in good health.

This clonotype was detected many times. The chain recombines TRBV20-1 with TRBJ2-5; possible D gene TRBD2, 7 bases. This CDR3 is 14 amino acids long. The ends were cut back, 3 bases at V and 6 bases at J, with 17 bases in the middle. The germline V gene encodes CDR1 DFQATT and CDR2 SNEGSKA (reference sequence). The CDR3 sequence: CSARDGGGSKTQYF. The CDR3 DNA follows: TGCAGTGCTAGGGATGGGGGGGGCTCGAAGACCCAGTACTTC.

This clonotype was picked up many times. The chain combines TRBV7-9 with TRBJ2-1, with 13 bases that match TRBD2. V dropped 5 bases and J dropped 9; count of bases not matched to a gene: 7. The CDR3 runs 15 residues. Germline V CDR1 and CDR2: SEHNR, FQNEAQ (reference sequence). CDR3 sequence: CASSPRLAGGFEQFF. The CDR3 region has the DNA TGTGCCAGCAGCCCGAGACTAGCGGGAGGTTTTGAGCAGTTCTTC.

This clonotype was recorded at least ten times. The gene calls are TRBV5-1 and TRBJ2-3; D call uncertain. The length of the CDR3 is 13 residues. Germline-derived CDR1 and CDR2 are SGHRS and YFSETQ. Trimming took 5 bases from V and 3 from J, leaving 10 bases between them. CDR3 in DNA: TGCGCCAGCAGTTCTATACCAACAGATACGCAGTATTTT. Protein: CASSSIPTDTQYF.

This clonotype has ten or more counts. CDR3 loop: CASSVDMAGDGGYTF. In DNA form, the CDR3 reads TGTGCCAGCAGCGTAGATATGGCAGGGGACGGTGGCTACACCTTC. The chain joins TRBV9 to TRBJ1-2; TRBD1 might be the D (6 bases). Germline CDR1 is SGDLS and CDR2 is YYNGEE. CDR3 length equals 15 residues. V lost 0 bases, J lost 7 bases, and 16 bases lay in between.

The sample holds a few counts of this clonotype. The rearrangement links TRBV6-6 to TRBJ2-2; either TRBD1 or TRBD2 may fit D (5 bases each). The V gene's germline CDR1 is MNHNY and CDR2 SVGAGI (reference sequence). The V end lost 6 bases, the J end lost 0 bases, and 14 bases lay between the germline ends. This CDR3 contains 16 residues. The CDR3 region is CASSSPVGANTGELFF. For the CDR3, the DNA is TGTGCCAGCAGCTCCCCCGTGGGGGCGAACACCGGGGAGCTGTTTTTT.

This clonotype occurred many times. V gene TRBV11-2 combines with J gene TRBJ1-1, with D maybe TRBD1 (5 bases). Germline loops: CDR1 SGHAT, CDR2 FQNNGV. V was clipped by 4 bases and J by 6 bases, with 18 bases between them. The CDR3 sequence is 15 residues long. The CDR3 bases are TGTGCCAGCAGCTCCCCCGGCAGGGAGGACGCTGAAGCTTTCTTT. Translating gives CASSSPGREDAEAFF.

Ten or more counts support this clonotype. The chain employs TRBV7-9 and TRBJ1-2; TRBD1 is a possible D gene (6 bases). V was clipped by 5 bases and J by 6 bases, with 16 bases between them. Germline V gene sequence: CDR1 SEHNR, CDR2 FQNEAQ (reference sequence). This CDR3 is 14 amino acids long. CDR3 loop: CASSLGQPGNGYTF. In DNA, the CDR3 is TGTGCCAGCAGCCTAGGACAGCCAGGAAATGGCTACACCTTC.

CDR3 residues: CASSWTVNEKLFF. The CDR3 bases are TGTGCCAGCAGTTGGACAGTAAATGAAAAACTGTTTTTT. J is TRBJ1-4 and V is TRBV6-9, with D tentatively TRBD1 (6 bases). V lost 4 bases and J lost 5, with 8 bases in between. There are 13 residues in the CDR3. The V gene's germline CDR1 is MNHGY and CDR2 SVAAGI.

The CDR3 protein is CASSSAGTADNKPQHF. The CDR3, as DNA: TGTGCCAGCAGTTCCGCCGGGACAGCCGATAATAAGCCCCAGCATTTT. This chain joins TRBV7-9 and TRBJ1-5, with 7 bases fitting TRBD1. The CDR3 has 16 residues. From germline, CDR1 is SEHNR and CDR2 FQNEAQ (reference sequence). J lost 8 bases, V lost 6 bases, and 16 bases had no gene match.

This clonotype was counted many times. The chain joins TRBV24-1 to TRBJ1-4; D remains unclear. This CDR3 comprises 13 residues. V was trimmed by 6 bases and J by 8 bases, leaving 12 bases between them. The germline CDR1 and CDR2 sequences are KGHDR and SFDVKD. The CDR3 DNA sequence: TGTGCCACCAGTTCAGCCCCGGGGGAAAAACTGTTTTTT. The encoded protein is CATSSAPGEKLFF.

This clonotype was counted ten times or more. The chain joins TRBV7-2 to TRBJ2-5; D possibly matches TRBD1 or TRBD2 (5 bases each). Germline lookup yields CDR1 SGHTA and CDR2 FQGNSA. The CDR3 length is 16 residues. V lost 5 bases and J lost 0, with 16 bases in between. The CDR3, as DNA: TGTGCCAGCAGCCCCACCTCGGGGACGTACCAAGAGACCCAGTACTTC. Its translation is CASSPTSGTYQETQYF.

For the CDR3, the DNA is TGTGCCAGCAGTCGACAGGGTAAGAACACTGAAGCTTTCTTT. This sequence encodes CASSRQGKNTEAFF. The gene calls are TRBV28 and TRBJ1-1; 7 nucleotides agree with TRBD1. J lost 1 base, V lost 5 bases, and 4 bases had no gene match. Germline V gives CDR1 MDHEN, CDR2 SYDVKM. CDR3 size: 14 residues.

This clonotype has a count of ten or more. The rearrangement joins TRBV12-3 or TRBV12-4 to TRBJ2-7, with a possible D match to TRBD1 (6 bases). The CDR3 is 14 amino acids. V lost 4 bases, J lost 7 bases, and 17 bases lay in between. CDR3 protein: CASSWGVYQGEQYF. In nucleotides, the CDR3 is TGTGCCAGCAGTTGGGGCGTCTACCAGGGGGAGCAGTACTTC.

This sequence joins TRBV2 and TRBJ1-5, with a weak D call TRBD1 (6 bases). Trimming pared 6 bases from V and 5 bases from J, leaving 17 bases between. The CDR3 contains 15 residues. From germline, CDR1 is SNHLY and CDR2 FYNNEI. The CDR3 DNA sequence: TGTGCCAGCAGCGAACAGGGCAGGGTGGATCAGCCCCAGCATTTT. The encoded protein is CASSEQGRVDQPQHF.

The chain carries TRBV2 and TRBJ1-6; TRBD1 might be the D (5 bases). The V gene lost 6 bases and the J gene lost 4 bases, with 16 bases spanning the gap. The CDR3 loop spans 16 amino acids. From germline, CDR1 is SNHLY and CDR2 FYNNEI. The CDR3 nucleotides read TGTGCCAGCAGCCTACAGGAGACCGCATATAATTCACCCCTCCACTTT. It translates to CASSLQETAYNSPLHF.

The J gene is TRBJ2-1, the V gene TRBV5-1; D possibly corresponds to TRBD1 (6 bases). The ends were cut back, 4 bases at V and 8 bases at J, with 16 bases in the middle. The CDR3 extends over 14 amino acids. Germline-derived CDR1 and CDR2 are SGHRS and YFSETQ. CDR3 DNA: TGCGCCAGCAGCCCCGTACAGGGTAACGATGAGCAGTTCTTC. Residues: CASSPVQGNDEQFF.

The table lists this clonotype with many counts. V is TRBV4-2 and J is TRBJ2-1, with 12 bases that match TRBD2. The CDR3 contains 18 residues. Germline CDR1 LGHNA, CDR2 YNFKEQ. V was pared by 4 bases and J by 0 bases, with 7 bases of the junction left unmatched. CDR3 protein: CASSRGTSGGSSYNEQFF. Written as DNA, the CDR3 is TGTGCCAGCAGCCGAGGAACTAGCGGGGGGAGCTCCTACAATGAGCAGTTCTTC.

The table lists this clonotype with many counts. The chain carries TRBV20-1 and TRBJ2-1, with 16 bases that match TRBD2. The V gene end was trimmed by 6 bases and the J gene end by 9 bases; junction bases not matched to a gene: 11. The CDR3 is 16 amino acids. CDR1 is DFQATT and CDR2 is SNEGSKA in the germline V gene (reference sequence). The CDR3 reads CSAPRVGTSGRGEQFF. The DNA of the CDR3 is TGCAGTGCCCCGAGGGTTGGGACTAGCGGGAGGGGTGAGCAGTTCTTC.